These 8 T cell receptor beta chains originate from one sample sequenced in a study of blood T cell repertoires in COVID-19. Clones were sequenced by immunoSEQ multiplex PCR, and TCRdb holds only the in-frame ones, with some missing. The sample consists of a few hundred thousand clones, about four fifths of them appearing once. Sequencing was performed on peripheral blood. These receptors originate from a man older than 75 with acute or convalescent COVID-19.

CDR3 sequence (DNA): TGTGCCAGCAGCAGTACTCTAGCGGGGGGGCCGTTTTTTGGCACAGATACGCAGTATTTT. This gives the protein CASSSTLAGGPFFGTDTQYF. The J gene is TRBJ2-3, the V gene TRBV3-1 (or the pseudogene TRBV3-2); 12 bases map to TRBD2. V lost 5 bases, J lost 1 base, and 16 bases stayed unmatched. This CDR3 contains 20 residues. CDR1 and CDR2 from the germline V gene are LGHDT and YNNKEL (reference sequence).

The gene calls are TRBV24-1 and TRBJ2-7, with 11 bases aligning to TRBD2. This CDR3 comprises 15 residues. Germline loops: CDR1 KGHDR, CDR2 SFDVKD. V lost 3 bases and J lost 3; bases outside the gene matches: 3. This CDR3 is CATSDTGTSGYEQYF. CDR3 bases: TGTGCCACCAGTGATACCGGGACTAGCGGCTACGAGCAGTACTTC.

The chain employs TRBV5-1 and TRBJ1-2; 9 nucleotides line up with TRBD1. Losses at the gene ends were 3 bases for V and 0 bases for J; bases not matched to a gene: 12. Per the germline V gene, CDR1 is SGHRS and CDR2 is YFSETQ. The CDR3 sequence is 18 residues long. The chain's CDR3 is CASSSGTTGGFSNYGYTF. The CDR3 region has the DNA TGCGCCAGCAGCTCGGGGACGACAGGGGGATTCTCTAACTATGGCTACACCTTC.

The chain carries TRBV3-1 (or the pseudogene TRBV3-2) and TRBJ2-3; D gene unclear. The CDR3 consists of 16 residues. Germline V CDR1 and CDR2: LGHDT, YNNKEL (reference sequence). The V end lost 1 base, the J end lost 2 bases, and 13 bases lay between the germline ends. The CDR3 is CASSQVGQHTTDTQYF. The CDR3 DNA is TGTGCCAGCAGCCAAGTTGGGCAGCACACCACAGATACGCAGTATTTT.

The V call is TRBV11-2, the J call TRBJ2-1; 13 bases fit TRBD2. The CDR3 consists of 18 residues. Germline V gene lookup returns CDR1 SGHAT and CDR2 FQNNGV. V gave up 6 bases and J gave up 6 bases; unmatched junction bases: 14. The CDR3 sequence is CASRQLAGGRRLSNEQFF. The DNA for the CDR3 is TGTGCCAGCAGGCAACTAGCGGGGGGGCGAAGATTGTCCAATGAGCAGTTCTTC.

For the CDR3, the DNA is TGTGCCAGCAGCTTGGCAGGGATATTGGACATTCAGTACTTC. Residues: CASSLAGILDIQYF. The genes are TRBV7-9 and TRBJ2-4, with a possible D match to TRBD1 (5 bases). Trimming left V 3 bases short and J 8 bases short, with 14 bases between. This CDR3 has 14 residues. Per the germline V gene, CDR1 is SEHNR and CDR2 is FQNEAQ (reference sequence).

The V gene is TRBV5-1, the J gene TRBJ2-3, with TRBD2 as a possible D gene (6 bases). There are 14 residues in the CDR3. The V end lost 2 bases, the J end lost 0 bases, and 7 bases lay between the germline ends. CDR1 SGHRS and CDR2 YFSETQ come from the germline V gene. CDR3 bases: TGCGCCAGCAGCTTCGGGACTAGCACAGATACGCAGTATTTT. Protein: CASSFGTSTDTQYF.

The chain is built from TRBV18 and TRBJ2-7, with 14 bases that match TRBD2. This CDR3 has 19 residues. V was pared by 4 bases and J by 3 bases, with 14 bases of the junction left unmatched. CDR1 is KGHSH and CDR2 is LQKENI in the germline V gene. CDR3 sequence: CASSLLPRTSGRLDYEQYF. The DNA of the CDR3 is TGTGCCAGCTCACTACTACCAAGGACTAGCGGGAGGCTAGACTACGAGCAGTACTTC.